The 3 T cell receptor beta chains in this list originate from one sample, sequenced in a study of identical twins. MiXCR, run by TCRdb on the 5' RACE reads, gives a single entry per CDR3 protein. The data show hundreds of thousands of distinct CDR3 sequences, with 20% to 25% seen just once and about 4.5% held by the top ten. The same data also went into a second study, on T cells expressing NK-cell markers.

The sample consisted of PBMCs. The receptors originated from a woman aged 18-35 years in good health.

As regards this clonotype: One end of the junction varies from germline; a read error may be responsible. J is TRBJ2-5 and V is TRBV20-1; the match to TRBD1 covers 8 bases. Germline values: CDR1 DFQATT, CDR2 SNEGSKA (reference sequence). The CDR3 is 13 amino acids. CDR3 nucleotides: TGCAGTGCTATCGACAGGGGTCAAGAGATCCAGTACTTC. Translation gives CSAIDRGQEIQYF.

Only a few counts were recorded for this clonotype. This sequence joins TRBV20-1 and TRBJ2-1; D not certain. This CDR3 spans 11 amino acids. In germline, CDR1 is DFQATT, CDR2 SNEGSKA (reference sequence). Trimming removed 5 bases at V and 4 bases at J, with 6 bases between. The CDR3 region is CSASVYNEQFF. CDR3 DNA: TGCAGTGCTTCAGTATACAATGAGCAGTTCTTC.

The chain carries TRBV7-7 and TRBJ2-3, with a weak D call TRBD1 (6 bases). The V end was cut by 2 bases, the J end by 2 bases, with 11 bases between. In germline, CDR1 is SSHAT, CDR2 FNYEAQ (reference sequence). The CDR3 contains 15 residues. The CDR3 nucleotides read TGTGCCAGCAGCTTAAATTCAGGGGCCACAGATACGCAGTATTTT. This translates into CASSLNSGATDTQYF. The full variable domain, rest sourced from reference TRBV7-7 and TRBJ2-3, is GAGVSQSPRYKVTKRGQDVTLRCDPISSHATLYWYQQALGQGPEFLTYFNYEAQPDKSGLPSDRFSAERPEGSISTLTIQRTEQRDSAMYRCASSLNSGATDTQYFGPGTRLTVL.